This passage covers 32 T cell receptor beta chains from one sample sequenced in a study of cytomegalovirus exposure and HLA in healthy donors. Profiling relied on immunoSEQ multiplex PCR, and the TCRdb table lists in-frame clones only, not all of them. The profile shows 150,000 or so clones, 85% to 95% of them singletons. Material: PBMCs. The receptors derive from a man younger than 35 in good health and CMV-seropositive.

As to this clone: The junction and the germline gene differ at one end; a read error may be behind it. This chain connects TRBV29-1 to TRBJ2-7; the D gene is possibly TRBD2 (6 bases). Germline CDR1 SQVTM, CDR2 ANQGSEA. The CDR3 has 14 amino acids. The CDR3: CSASGTPTSHEQYF. As DNA, the CDR3 is TGCAGCGCCTCCGGGACTCCTACCTCCCACGAGCAGTACTTC.

This clone has a single count. V gene TRBV7-9 combines with J gene TRBJ2-1, with 14 bases that match TRBD2. There are 15 residues in the CDR3. V lost 8 bases, J lost 8 bases, and 8 bases stayed unmatched. The germline CDR1 and CDR2 sequences are SEHNR and FQNEAQ (reference sequence). The CDR3 loop is CASSRLAGGVDEQFF. The CDR3 DNA follows: TGTGCCAGCTCCAGACTAGCGGGAGGGGTGGATGAGCAGTTCTTC.

The CDR3 DNA reads as TGTGCCACCAGGGAGGAGGGGAGCTATGGCTACACCTTC. It is translated as CATREEGSYGYTF. The rearrangement joins TRBV15 to TRBJ1-2; weak D call: TRBD1 (5 bases). The germline CDR1 and CDR2 sequences are LNHNV and YYDKDF (reference sequence). The CDR3 loop spans 13 amino acids. With 6 bases removed from V and 4 bases from J, the gap between germline ends came to 12 bases.

The gene calls are TRBV18 and TRBJ1-5, with D hard to call. Germline CDR1 KGHSH, CDR2 LQKENI. Trimming cost V 3 bases and J 1 base, with 7 bases left between them. This CDR3 has 14 residues. CDR3 bases: TGTGCCAGCTCACCGGGCAGGAGCAATCAGCCCCAGCATTTT. It is translated as CASSPGRSNQPQHF.

The chain recombines TRBV5-4 with TRBJ2-4; 7 nucleotides agree with TRBD2. This CDR3 has 15 residues. Germline V gives CDR1 SGHNT, CDR2 YYREEE (reference sequence). Trimming removed 4 bases from V and 8 bases from J; junction bases left unmatched: 12. As DNA, the CDR3 is TGTGCCAGCAGCGCAGACGCGACTAGCAAGGACATTCAGTACTTC. Protein: CASSADATSKDIQYF. Looking up the rest from reference TRBV5-4 and TRBJ2-4 gives the full variable domain: ETGVTQSPTHLIKTRGQQVTLRCSSQSGHNTVSWYQQALGQGPQFIFQYYREEENGRGNFPPRFSGLQFPNYSSELNVNALELDDSALYLCASSADATSKDIQYFGAGTRLSVL.

The chain combines TRBV27 with TRBJ2-7, with 7 bases that match TRBD1. With V trimmed by 6 bases and J by 5 bases, 4 bases remained unmatched. There are 12 residues in the CDR3. CDR1 is MNHEY, CDR2 SMNVEV, per germline (reference sequence). CDR3: CASSDRDHEQYF. The DNA for the CDR3 is TGTGCCAGCAGCGACAGGGACCACGAGCAGTACTTC.

The rearrangement joins TRBV19 to TRBJ2-5; TRBD1 might be the D (5 bases). Trimming shortened V by 5 bases and J by 5 bases, and 12 bases separated the two germline ends. CDR1 is LNHDA and CDR2 is SQIVND in the germline V gene (reference sequence). This CDR3 has 13 amino acids. The CDR3 sequence is CASSPGQLETQYF. For the CDR3, the DNA is TGTGCCAGTAGTCCAGGACAATTGGAGACCCAGTACTTC.

V gene TRBV14 combines with J gene TRBJ2-5, with no clear D. This CDR3 region has 14 residues. CDR1 is SGHDN and CDR2 is FVKESK in the germline V gene. V shed 3 bases and J shed 1 base, with 9 bases lying between them. The CDR3 loop reads CASSHLPVQETQYF. CDR3 DNA: TGTGCCAGCAGCCATCTCCCTGTCCAAGAGACCCAGTACTTC. The full variable domain, its missing parts supplied by reference TRBV14 and TRBJ2-5, is EAGVTQFPSHSVIEKGQTVTLRCDPISGHDNLYWYRRVMGKEIKFLLHFVKESKQDESGMPNNRFLAERTGGTYSTLKVQPAELEDSGVYFCASSHLPVQETQYFGPGTRLLVL.

This clone has just one count. The rearrangement links TRBV7-9 to TRBJ2-2, with TRBD1 as a possible D gene (6 bases). This CDR3 spans 14 amino acids. V shed 2 bases and J shed 6 bases, with 10 bases lying between them. The germline gives CDR1 SEHNR, CDR2 FQNEAQ (reference sequence). The CDR3: CASSLRGIPGELFF. In nucleotides, the CDR3 is TGTGCCAGCAGCTTAAGGGGGATCCCCGGGGAGCTGTTTTTT.

The rearrangement joins TRBV18 to TRBJ2-2; 7 bases map to TRBD2. Looked up from germline, CDR1 is KGHSH and CDR2 is LQKENI. V lost 4 bases to trimming and J lost 1 base; unmatched junction nucleotides: 3. The CDR3 is 15 amino acids. CDR3 loop: CASSHGRQNTGELFF. The CDR3 nucleotides read TGTGCCAGCTCACACGGGAGGCAGAACACCGGGGAGCTGTTTTTT.

This chain joins TRBV27 and TRBJ2-7; 8 bases are a match to TRBD1. In germline, CDR1 is MNHEY, CDR2 SMNVEV (reference sequence). The CDR3 contains 15 residues. V lost 5 bases and J lost 2; bases outside the gene matches: 8. Here the CDR3 DNA reads TGTGCCAGCAGTCCATGGACAGGGCCAGCCTACGAGCAGTACTTC. Protein sequence: CASSPWTGPAYEQYF.

The chain recombines TRBV7-7 with TRBJ2-3; TRBD1 matches at 8 bases. V dropped 5 bases and J dropped 8; count of bases not matched to a gene: 6. CDR1 is SSHAT and CDR2 is FNYEAQ in the germline V gene (reference sequence). The CDR3 loop spans 13 amino acids. The DNA for the CDR3 is TGTGCCAGCAGCCGAGACAGGGGCGGTACGCAGTATTTT. Protein product: CASSRDRGGTQYF.

V gene TRBV7-9 combines with J gene TRBJ2-4; D call uncertain. Germline V gives CDR1 SEHNR, CDR2 FQNEAQ (reference sequence). V lost 3 bases and J lost 8, with 5 bases in between. The CDR3 loop spans 11 amino acids. CDR3 protein: CASSFSYIQYF. The CDR3 bases are TGTGCCAGCAGCTTTTCCTACATTCAGTACTTC.

The V and J genes are TRBV29-1 and TRBJ1-1; 10 positions match TRBD1. CDR3 size: 14 residues. Germline CDR1 reads SQVTM; CDR2 reads ANQGSEA. The CDR3 loop is CRASDRGGNTEAFF. CDR3 sequence (DNA): TGCAGAGCCTCGGACAGGGGGGGGAACACTGAAGCTTTCTTT.

The chain has TRBV5-5 and TRBJ1-2, with 9 bases aligning to TRBD1. Germline V gives CDR1 SGHKS, CDR2 YYEKEE (reference sequence). The CDR3 sequence is 14 residues long. V lost 4 bases and J lost 7; bases outside the gene matches: 8. CDR3 DNA sequence: TGTGCCAGCAGCGGTGAGGGACAGGGTGGTGGCTACACCTTC. This translates into CASSGEGQGGGYTF. Full variable domain (rest looked up from reference TRBV5-5 and TRBJ1-2): DAGVTQSPTHLIKTRGQQVTLRCSPISGHKSVSWYQQVLGQGPQFIFQYYEKEERGRGNFPDRFSARQFPNYSSELNVNALLLGDSALYLCASSGEGQGGGYTFGSGTRLTVV.

The chain recombines TRBV27 with TRBJ2-1; TRBD2 matches 10 bases. The CDR3 has 15 amino acids. Germline lookup yields CDR1 MNHEY and CDR2 SMNVEV (reference sequence). J lost 7 bases, V lost 6 bases, and 9 bases had no gene match. CDR3 amino acids: CASSPSGRARNEQFF. The CDR3 DNA reads TGTGCCAGCAGCCCCAGCGGGAGGGCCCGGAATGAGCAGTTCTTC.

The rearrangement links TRBV5-1 to TRBJ1-2, with 10 bases fitting TRBD1. This CDR3 contains 14 residues. Per germline, CDR1 SGHRS and CDR2 YFSETQ. The ends lost 3 bases at V and 7 bases at J; junction bases unmatched: 6. The CDR3 sequence: CASSSGTGAGGYTF. The CDR3 DNA follows: TGCGCCAGCAGCTCCGGGACAGGGGCAGGTGGCTACACCTTC.

The V and J genes are TRBV13 and TRBJ1-2; 7 bases agree with TRBD1. The CDR3 extends over 16 amino acids. With V trimmed by 1 base and J by 0 bases, 5 bases remained unmatched. The germline CDR1 and CDR2 sequences are PRHDT and FYEKMQ (reference sequence). The CDR3 coding sequence is TGTGCCAGCAGCTTAGAAGGAGGGGGCGCTAACTATGGCTACACCTTC. Translated: CASSLEGGGANYGYTF.

The V gene is TRBV11-2, the J gene TRBJ2-2; tentative D call: TRBD1 (6 bases). With 3 bases removed from V and 4 bases from J, the gap between germline ends came to 9 bases. CDR1 SGHAT and CDR2 FQNNGV come from the germline V gene. This CDR3 comprises 14 residues. The CDR3 here is CASSFNRVTGELFF. In DNA form, the CDR3 reads TGTGCCAGCAGCTTCAACAGGGTCACCGGGGAGCTGTTTTTT.

The chain uses TRBV9 and TRBJ1-2, with TRBD1 as a possible D gene (6 bases). Trimming pared 0 bases from V and 4 bases from J, leaving 7 bases between. The CDR3 is 13 amino acids. CDR1 is SGDLS and CDR2 is YYNGEE in the germline V gene. In DNA form, the CDR3 reads TGTGCCAGCAGCGTAGCGGACAGCTATGGCTACACCTTC. It specifies CASSVADSYGYTF.

The chain combines TRBV7-8 with TRBJ1-5; 7 nucleotides match TRBD1. Germline CDR1 SGHVS, CDR2 FQNEAQ. Germline trimming cut 5 bases from V and 0 bases from J; bases unmatched to any gene: 4. This CDR3 has 15 residues. The CDR3 sequence: CASSGTASSNQPQHF. As DNA, the CDR3 is TGTGCCAGCAGCGGGACAGCTAGTAGCAATCAGCCCCAGCATTTT.

V gene TRBV6-5 combines with J gene TRBJ2-7, with a possible D match to TRBD1 (6 bases). Germline CDR1 reads MNHEY; CDR2 reads SVGAGI. The CDR3 extends over 13 amino acids. Trimming removed 6 bases from V and 2 bases from J, with 11 bases in between. CDR3 nucleotide sequence: TGTGCCAGCAGGCAGGACAGCCCCTACGAGCAGTACTTC. It codes for CASRQDSPYEQYF.

The chain has TRBV5-1 and TRBJ2-6, with 7 bases identical to TRBD1. The CDR3 has 18 residues. Looked up from germline, CDR1 is SGHRS and CDR2 is YFSETQ. Germline trimming cut 4 bases from V and 2 bases from J; bases unmatched to any gene: 12. The chain's CDR3 is CASSPGTVGFAGANVLTF. Here the CDR3 DNA reads TGCGCCAGCAGCCCAGGGACAGTAGGGTTCGCTGGGGCCAACGTCCTGACTTTC.

The chain joins TRBV20-1 to TRBJ1-1, with D unresolved. The CDR3 extends over 11 amino acids. Germline loops: CDR1 DFQATT, CDR2 SNEGSKA (reference sequence). Trimming took 3 bases from V and 4 from J, leaving 6 bases between them. CDR3 in amino acids: CSARGSTEAFF. The DNA of the CDR3 is TGCAGTGCTAGGGGGAGCACTGAAGCTTTCTTT.

The V gene is TRBV7-9, the J gene TRBJ1-4; TRBD1 might be the D (5 bases). The V end lost 5 bases, the J end lost 3 bases, and 10 bases lay between the germline ends. Germline-derived CDR1 and CDR2 are SEHNR and FQNEAQ (reference sequence). The CDR3 sequence is 14 residues long. The CDR3 DNA sequence: TGTGCCAGCAGCCGGGGGGAGGCTAATGAAAAACTGTTTTTT. Translated: CASSRGEANEKLFF.

The rearrangement uses TRBV30 and TRBJ2-4, with 7 nucleotides matching TRBD2. This CDR3 is 16 amino acids long. V was clipped by 3 bases and J by 0 bases; unmatched bases: 8. Germline V gives CDR1 GTSNPN, CDR2 SVGIG (reference sequence). CDR3 nucleotide sequence: TGTGCCTGGAGCTGGGGCGGGAGTGGAGCCAAAAACATTCAGTACTTC. It yields the protein CAWSWGGSGAKNIQYF.

The chain carries TRBV2 and TRBJ1-1; D is unresolved. CDR1 and CDR2 from the germline V gene are SNHLY and FYNNEI. V was clipped by 3 bases and J by 1 base, with 9 bases between them. The CDR3 runs 14 residues. As DNA, the CDR3 is TGTGCCAGCAGTGAGACCCGACAGAACACTGAAGCTTTCTTT. The encoded protein is CASSETRQNTEAFF. The whole variable domain, remainder taken from reference TRBV2 and TRBJ1-1, is EPEVTQTPSHQVTQMGQEVILRCVPISNHLYFYWYRQILGQKVEFLVSFYNNEISEKSEIFDDQFSVERPDGSNFTLKIRSTKLEDSAMYFCASSETRQNTEAFFGQGTRLTVV.

The chain is built from TRBV5-4 and TRBJ2-1; 7 bases line up with TRBD1. The CDR3 consists of 16 residues. Germline trimming cut 4 bases from V and 3 bases from J; bases unmatched to any gene: 10. The V gene's germline CDR1 is SGHNT and CDR2 YYREEE (reference sequence). CDR3 coding DNA: TGTGCCAGCAGCCCCAATAGGGGACAGATCTACAATGAGCAGTTCTTC. Amino acids: CASSPNRGQIYNEQFF.

This clone occurred once. The chain uses TRBV4-1 and TRBJ2-1; no clear D. Trimming removed 1 base at V and 2 bases at J, with 12 bases between. CDR1 is MGHRA, CDR2 YSYEKL, per germline. The CDR3 is 16 residues long. The CDR3 coding sequence is TGCGCCAGCAGCCAAGGTCTCCTGAGCCCCTACAATGAGCAGTTCTTC. Its protein product is CASSQGLLSPYNEQFF.

This chain uses TRBV6-1 with TRBJ1-2; 9 bases map to TRBD1. This CDR3 region has 15 residues. Unmatched junction bases numbered 9, after V lost 6 bases and J lost 4 bases. CDR1 MNHNS and CDR2 SASEGT come from the germline V gene. The CDR3 here is CASSETGGDGYGYTF. In nucleotides, the CDR3 is TGTGCCAGCAGCGAAACAGGGGGCGACGGCTATGGCTACACCTTC.

Concerning this clone: Other DNA sequences in the same sample also yield this CDR3. This chain connects TRBV18 to TRBJ2-5; TRBD1 matches at 9 bases. Germline assignment: CDR1 KGHSH and CDR2 LQKENI. Germline trimming cut 0 bases from V and 4 bases from J; bases unmatched to any gene: 3. This CDR3 contains 15 residues. The CDR3 region has the DNA TGTGCCAGCTCACCACCGGGACAGGGAGGAGAGACCCAGTACTTC. It is translated as CASSPPGQGGETQYF. The variable domain in full, with the rest retrieved from reference TRBV18 and TRBJ2-5, is NAGVMQNPRHLVRRRGQEARLRCSPMKGHSHVYWYRQLPEEGLKFMVYLQKENIIDESGMPKERFSAEFPKEGPSILRIQQVVRGDSAAYFCASSPPGQGGETQYFGPGTRLLVL.

The chain is built from TRBV5-1 and TRBJ1-1, with D perhaps TRBD1 (6 bases). The CDR3 runs to 15 residues. Germline V gives CDR1 SGHRS, CDR2 YFSETQ. The V end was cut by 3 bases, the J end by 6 bases, with 18 bases between. The CDR3 loop is CASSSYNRVGAEAFF. CDR3 coding DNA: TGCGCCAGCAGCTCATATAACAGGGTAGGGGCTGAAGCTTTCTTT.